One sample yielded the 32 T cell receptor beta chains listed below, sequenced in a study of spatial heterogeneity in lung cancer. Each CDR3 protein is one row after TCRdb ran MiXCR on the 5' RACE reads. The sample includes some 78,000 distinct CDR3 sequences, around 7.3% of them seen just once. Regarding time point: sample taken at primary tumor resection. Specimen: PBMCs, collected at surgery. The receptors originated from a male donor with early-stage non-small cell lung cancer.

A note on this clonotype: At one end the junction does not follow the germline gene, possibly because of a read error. The CDR3 coding sequence is TGTGCCAGCAGCCAAGGGGAGGAGACTAAGGATTTT. This translates into CASSQGEETKDF. The chain has TRBV4-2 and TRBJ2-3, with D possibly TRBD2 on 6 matching bases. The CDR3 loop spans 12 amino acids. Germline V CDR1 and CDR2: LGHNA, YNFKEQ.

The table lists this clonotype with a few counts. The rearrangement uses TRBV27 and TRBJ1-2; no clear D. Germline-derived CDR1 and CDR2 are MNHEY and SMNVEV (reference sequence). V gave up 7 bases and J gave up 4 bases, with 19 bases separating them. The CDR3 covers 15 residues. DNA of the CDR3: TGTGCCAGCACCCCATCGGGCCGGACCTTCTATGGCTACACCTTC. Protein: CASTPSGRTFYGYTF.

This CDR3 is CATVRGGMITQYF. The CDR3, as DNA: TGTGCGACCGTGCGAGGAGGAATGATTACCCAGTACTTC. The chain combines TRBV7-9 with TRBJ2-5; maybe TRBD2 (5 bases). This CDR3 has 13 residues. Per germline, CDR1 SEHNR and CDR2 FQNEAQ (reference sequence).

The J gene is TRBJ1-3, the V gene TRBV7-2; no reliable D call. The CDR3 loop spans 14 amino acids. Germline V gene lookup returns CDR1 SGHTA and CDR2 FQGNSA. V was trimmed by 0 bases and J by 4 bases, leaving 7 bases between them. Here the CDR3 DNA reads TGTGCCAGCAGCTTAGCCGTAAAGGGAAACACCATATATTTT. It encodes CASSLAVKGNTIYF.

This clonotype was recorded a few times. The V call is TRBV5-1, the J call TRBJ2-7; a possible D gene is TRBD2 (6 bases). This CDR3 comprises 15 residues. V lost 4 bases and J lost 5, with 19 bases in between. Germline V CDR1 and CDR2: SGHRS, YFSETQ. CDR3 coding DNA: TGCGCCAGCAGCATAGGGACTCCTAGCACCCACGAGCAGTACTTC. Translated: CASSIGTPSTHEQYF.

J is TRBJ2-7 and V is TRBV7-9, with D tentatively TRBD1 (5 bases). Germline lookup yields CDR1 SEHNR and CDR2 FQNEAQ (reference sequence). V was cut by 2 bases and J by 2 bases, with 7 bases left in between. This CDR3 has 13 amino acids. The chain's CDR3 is CASSLTGPYEQYF. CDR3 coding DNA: TGTGCCAGCAGCTTAACAGGTCCCTACGAGCAGTACTTC.

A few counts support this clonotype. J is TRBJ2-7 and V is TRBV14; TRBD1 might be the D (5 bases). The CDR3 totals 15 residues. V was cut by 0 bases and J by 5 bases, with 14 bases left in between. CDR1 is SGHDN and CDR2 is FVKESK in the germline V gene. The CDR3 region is CASSQDKGVHHEQYF. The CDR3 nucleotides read TGTGCCAGCAGCCAAGATAAAGGGGTTCACCACGAGCAGTACTTC.

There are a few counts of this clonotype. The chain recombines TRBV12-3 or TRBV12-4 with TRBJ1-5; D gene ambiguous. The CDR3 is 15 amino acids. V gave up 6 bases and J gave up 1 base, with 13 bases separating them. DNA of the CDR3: TGTGCCAGCAGCCCGGGTGGTAGAAGCAATCAGCCCCAGCATTTT. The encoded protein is CASSPGGRSNQPQHF.

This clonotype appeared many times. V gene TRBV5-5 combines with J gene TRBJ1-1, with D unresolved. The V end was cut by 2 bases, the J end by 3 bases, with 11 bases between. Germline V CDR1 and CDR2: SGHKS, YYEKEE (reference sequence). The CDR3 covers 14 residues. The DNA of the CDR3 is TGTGCCAGCAGCTTAAAGGGCACAGACACTGAAGCTTTCTTT. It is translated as CASSLKGTDTEAFF.

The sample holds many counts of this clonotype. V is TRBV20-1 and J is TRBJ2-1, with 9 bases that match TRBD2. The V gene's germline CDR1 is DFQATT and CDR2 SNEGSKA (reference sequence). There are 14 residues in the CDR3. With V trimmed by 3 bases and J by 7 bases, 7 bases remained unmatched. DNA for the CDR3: TGCAGTGCTAGTAAGGCGGGAGGGACGAATGAGCAGTTCTTC. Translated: CSASKAGGTNEQFF.

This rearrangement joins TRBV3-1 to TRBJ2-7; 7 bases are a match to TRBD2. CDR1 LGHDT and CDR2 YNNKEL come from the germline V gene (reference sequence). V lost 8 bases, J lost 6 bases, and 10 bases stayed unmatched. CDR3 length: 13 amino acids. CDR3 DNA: TGTGCCAGCTGGAACGCGGGAGAGGCCGAGCAGTACTTC. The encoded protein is CASWNAGEAEQYF.

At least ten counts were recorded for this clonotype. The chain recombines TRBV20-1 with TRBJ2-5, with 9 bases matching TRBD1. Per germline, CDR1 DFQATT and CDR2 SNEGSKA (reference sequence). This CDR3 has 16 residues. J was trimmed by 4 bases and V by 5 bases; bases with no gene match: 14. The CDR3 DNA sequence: TGCAGTGCTGCAGCTTCGGACAGGGGAAGACGAGAGACCCAGTACTTC. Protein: CSAAASDRGRRETQYF.

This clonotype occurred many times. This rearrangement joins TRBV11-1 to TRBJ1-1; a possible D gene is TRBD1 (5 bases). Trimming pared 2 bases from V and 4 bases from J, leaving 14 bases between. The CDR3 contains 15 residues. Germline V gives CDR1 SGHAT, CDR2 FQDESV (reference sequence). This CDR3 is CASSLTGLATTEAFF. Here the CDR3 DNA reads TGTGCCAGCAGCTTAACGGGACTCGCGACCACTGAAGCTTTCTTT.

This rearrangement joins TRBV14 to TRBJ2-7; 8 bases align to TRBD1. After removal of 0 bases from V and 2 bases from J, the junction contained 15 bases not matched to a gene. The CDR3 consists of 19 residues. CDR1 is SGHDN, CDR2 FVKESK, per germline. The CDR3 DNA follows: TGTGCCAGCAGCCAAGATAACCCTTGGGGGCAGGGGGCTACCTACGAGCAGTACTTC. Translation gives CASSQDNPWGQGATYEQYF.

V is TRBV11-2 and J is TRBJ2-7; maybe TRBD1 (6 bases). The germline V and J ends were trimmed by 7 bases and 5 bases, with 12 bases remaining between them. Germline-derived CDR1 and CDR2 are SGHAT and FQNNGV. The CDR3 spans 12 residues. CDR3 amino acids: CASNRDVDEQYF. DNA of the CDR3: TGTGCCAGCAACAGGGACGTCGACGAGCAGTACTTC.

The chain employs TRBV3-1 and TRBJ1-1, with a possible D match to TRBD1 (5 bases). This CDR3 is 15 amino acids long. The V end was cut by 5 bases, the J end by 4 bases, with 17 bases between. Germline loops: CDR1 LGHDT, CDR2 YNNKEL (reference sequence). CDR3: CASSLSDSTGTEAFF. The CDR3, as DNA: TGTGCCAGCAGCTTGAGCGACAGTACGGGCACTGAAGCTTTCTTT.

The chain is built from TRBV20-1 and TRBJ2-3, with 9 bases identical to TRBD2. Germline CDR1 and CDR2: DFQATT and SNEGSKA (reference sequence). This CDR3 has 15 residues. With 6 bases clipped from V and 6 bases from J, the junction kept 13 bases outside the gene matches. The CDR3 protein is CSASPTSGTVDTQYF. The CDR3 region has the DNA TGCAGTGCCTCACCGACTAGCGGAACCGTGGATACGCAGTATTTT.

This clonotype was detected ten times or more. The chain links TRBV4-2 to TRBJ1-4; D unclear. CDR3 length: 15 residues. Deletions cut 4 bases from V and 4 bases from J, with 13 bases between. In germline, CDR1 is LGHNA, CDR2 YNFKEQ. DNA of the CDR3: TGTGCCAGCAGCCTCGGAGGCCCCGTTAATGAAAAACTGTTTTTT. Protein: CASSLGGPVNEKLFF.

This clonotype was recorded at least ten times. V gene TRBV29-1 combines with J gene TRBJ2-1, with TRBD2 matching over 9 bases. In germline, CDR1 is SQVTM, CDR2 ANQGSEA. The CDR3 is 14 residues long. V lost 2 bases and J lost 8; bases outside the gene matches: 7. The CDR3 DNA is TGCAGCGTTGAATTGGCGGGAGGGCCGGATGAGCAGTTCTTC. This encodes CSVELAGGPDEQFF.

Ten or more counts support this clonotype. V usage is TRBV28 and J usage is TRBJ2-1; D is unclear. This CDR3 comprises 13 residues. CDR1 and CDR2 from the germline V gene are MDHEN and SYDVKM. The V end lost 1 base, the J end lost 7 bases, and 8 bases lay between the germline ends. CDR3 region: CASSLFHGNEQFF. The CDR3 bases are TGTGCCAGCAGTTTATTTCATGGGAATGAGCAGTTCTTC.

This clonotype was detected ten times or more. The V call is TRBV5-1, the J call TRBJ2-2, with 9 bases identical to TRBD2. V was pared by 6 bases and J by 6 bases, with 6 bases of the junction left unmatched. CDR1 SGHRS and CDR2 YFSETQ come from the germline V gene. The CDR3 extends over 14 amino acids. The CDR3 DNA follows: TGCGCCAGCACCGGGACTAGCAATCCCGGGGAGCTGTTTTTT. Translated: CASTGTSNPGELFF.

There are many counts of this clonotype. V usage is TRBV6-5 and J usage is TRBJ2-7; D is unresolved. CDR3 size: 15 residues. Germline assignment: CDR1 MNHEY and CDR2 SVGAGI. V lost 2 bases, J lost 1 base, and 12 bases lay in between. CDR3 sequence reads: CASSYGVGVSYEQYF. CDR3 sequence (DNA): TGTGCCAGCAGTTACGGCGTTGGTGTATCCTACGAGCAGTACTTC.

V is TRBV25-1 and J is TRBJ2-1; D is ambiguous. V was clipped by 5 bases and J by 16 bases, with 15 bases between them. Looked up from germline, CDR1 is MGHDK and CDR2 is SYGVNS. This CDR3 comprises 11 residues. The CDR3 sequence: CASSPSFGVFF. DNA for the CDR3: TGTGCCAGCAGTCCCTCCTTTGGGGTTTTCTTC.

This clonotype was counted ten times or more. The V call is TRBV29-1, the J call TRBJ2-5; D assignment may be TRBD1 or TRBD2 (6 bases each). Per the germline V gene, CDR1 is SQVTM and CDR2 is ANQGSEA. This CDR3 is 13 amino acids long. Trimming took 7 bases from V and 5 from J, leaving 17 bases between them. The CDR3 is CSALRLGGETQYF. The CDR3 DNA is TGCAGCGCTCTCCGACTAGGGGGTGAGACCCAGTACTTC.

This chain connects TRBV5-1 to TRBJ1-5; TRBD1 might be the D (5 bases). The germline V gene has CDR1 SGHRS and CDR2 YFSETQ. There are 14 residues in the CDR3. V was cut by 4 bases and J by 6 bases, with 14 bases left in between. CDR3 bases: TGCGCCAGCAGCCAGGAGGGGATCGGTCAGCCCCAGCATTTT. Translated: CASSQEGIGQPQHF.

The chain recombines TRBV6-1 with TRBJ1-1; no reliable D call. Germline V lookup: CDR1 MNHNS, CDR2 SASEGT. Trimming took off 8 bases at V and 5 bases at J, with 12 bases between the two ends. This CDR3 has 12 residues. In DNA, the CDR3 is TGTGCCAGCGCTTTACTTGGGACTGAAGCTTTCTTT. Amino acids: CASALLGTEAFF.

CDR3 sequence: CSARDPLSTDTQYF. The CDR3 DNA reads as TGCAGTGCTAGAGATCCCTTATCCACAGATACGCAGTATTTT. This sequence joins TRBV20-1 and TRBJ2-3; the D is unclear. CDR1 and CDR2 (germline): DFQATT, SNEGSKA (reference sequence). This CDR3 has 14 amino acids. V was clipped by 0 bases and J by 2 bases, with 9 bases between them.

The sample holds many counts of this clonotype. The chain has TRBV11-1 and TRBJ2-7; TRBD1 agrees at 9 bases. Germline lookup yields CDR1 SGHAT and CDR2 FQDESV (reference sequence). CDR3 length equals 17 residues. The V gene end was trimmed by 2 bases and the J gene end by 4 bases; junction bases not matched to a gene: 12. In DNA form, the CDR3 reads TGTGCCAGCAGCTTATCCGCCCCGGGACAGGGATGGTACGAGCAGTACTTC. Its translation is CASSLSAPGQGWYEQYF. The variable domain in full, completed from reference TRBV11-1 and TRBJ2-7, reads EAEVAQSPRYKITEKSQAVAFWCDPISGHATLYWYRQILGQGPELLVQFQDESVVDDSQLPKDRFSAERLKGVDSTLKIQPAELGDSAMYLCASSLSAPGQGWYEQYFGPGTRLTVT.

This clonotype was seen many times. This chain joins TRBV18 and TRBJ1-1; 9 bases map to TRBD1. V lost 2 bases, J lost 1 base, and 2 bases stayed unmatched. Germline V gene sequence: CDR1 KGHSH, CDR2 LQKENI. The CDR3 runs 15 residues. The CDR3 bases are TGTGCCAGCTCACCAATGGGACAGGGGAACACTGAAGCTTTCTTT. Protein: CASSPMGQGNTEAFF.

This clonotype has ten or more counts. The CDR3 sequence: CSARDLTGVGNTEAFF. DNA for the CDR3: TGCAGTGCTAGAGACTTAACGGGGGTAGGGAACACTGAAGCTTTCTTT. V usage is TRBV20-1 and J usage is TRBJ1-1, with D perhaps matching TRBD1 (5 bases). CDR1 is DFQATT, CDR2 SNEGSKA, per germline (reference sequence). CDR3 length equals 16 residues. The V end lost 0 bases, the J end lost 1 base, and 15 bases lay between the germline ends.

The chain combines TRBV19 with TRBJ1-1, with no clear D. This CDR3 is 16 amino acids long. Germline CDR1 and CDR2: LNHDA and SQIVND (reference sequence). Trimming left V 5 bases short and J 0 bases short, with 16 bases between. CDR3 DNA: TGTGCCAGTAGTCGACAACCCGGACGGCTGAACACTGAAGCTTTCTTT. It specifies CASSRQPGRLNTEAFF.

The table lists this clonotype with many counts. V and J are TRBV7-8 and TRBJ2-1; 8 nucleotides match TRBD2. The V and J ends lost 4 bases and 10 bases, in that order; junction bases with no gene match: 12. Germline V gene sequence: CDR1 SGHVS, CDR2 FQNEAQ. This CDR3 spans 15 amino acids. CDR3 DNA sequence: TGTGCCAGCAGCTCCGGGTACGGGAGGGGGTCGGAGCAGTTCTTC. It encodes CASSSGYGRGSEQFF.